Presented here are 21 T cell receptor beta chains from one specimen sequenced in a study of blood T cell repertoires in COVID-19. Method: immunoSEQ multiplex PCR; TCRdb's copy keeps in-frame clones and lacks some. Of hundreds of thousands of clones listed, around 90% are singletons. The sample taken for sequencing was peripheral blood. The receptors shown here come from a woman between 18 and 29 years old who had recovered from COVID-19.

This chain links TRBV11-2 with TRBJ1-1, with D maybe TRBD1 (6 bases). V was pared by 3 bases and J by 5 bases, with 16 bases between. CDR1 is SGHAT, CDR2 FQNNGV, per germline. The CDR3 is 15 amino acids. The CDR3 spells CASSLYRGAGTEAFF. DNA for the CDR3: TGTGCCAGCAGCTTGTACCGGGGGGCGGGGACTGAAGCTTTCTTT.

The chain has TRBV6-5 and TRBJ2-7; tentatively, D is TRBD2 (5 bases). The CDR3 extends over 13 amino acids. The ends were cut back, 0 bases at V and 7 bases at J, with 10 bases in the middle. In germline, CDR1 is MNHEY, CDR2 SVGAGI. The CDR3 DNA reads TGTGCCAGCAGTTACTCGGATGGGAGAGAGCAGTACTTC. Translation gives CASSYSDGREQYF.

The CDR3 nucleotides read TGTGCCAGCTCACCACCGGGGGGTGAAGCTTTCTTT. This gives the protein CASSPPGGEAFF. The rearrangement uses TRBV18 and TRBJ1-1; perhaps TRBD1 as D (5 bases). Germline CDR1 is KGHSH and CDR2 is LQKENI. Trimming took 0 bases from V and 7 from J, leaving 6 bases between them. The CDR3 is 12 amino acids.

This sequence joins TRBV6-5 and TRBJ2-7; D call uncertain. From germline, CDR1 is MNHEY and CDR2 SVGAGI. CDR3 length: 12 residues. V gave up 8 bases and J gave up 3 bases, with 11 bases separating them. As DNA, the CDR3 is TGTGCCAGCGGCCTGCGGTTCTACGAGCAGTACTTC. Translating gives CASGLRFYEQYF.

V and J are TRBV7-7 and TRBJ2-7, with D perhaps TRBD1 (5 bases). Germline CDR1 reads SSHAT; CDR2 reads FNYEAQ (reference sequence). Deletions cut 1 base from V and 1 base from J, with 11 bases between. The CDR3 has 15 residues. CDR3 region: CASSLEAGPSYEQYF. The CDR3 DNA reads as TGTGCCAGCAGCTTAGAGGCAGGGCCGTCCTACGAGCAGTACTTC.

This clone was found a few times. The chain recombines TRBV27 with TRBJ2-7, with D unresolved. V was shortened by 0 bases and J by 2 bases, with 5 bases between the two germline ends. Germline assignment: CDR1 MNHEY and CDR2 SMNVEV (reference sequence). This CDR3 has 13 amino acids. Written as DNA, the CDR3 is TGTGCCAGCAGTTTATCGGCAGCCTACGAGCAGTACTTC. This sequence encodes CASSLSAAYEQYF.

This clone was recorded a few times. The rearrangement joins TRBV4-3 to TRBJ2-1; 9 bases map to TRBD2. The trim removed 3 bases at V and 9 bases at J, leaving 3 bases unmatched. This CDR3 is 13 amino acids long. The germline V gene encodes CDR1 LGHNA and CDR2 YSLEER. Here the CDR3 reads CASSQFSGGEQFF. CDR3 DNA sequence: TGCGCCAGCAGCCAGTTTAGCGGGGGTGAGCAGTTCTTC.

This chain links TRBV27 with TRBJ1-1; tentative D call: TRBD1 (6 bases). The CDR3 runs 16 residues. Per germline, CDR1 MNHEY and CDR2 SMNVEV (reference sequence). Trimming shortened V by 2 bases and J by 1 base, and 14 bases separated the two germline ends. CDR3 DNA sequence: TGTGCCAGCAGTTTAAGCTACAGGACAGCGAACACTGAAGCTTTCTTT. This gives the protein CASSLSYRTANTEAFF.

This chain uses TRBV6-6 with TRBJ1-1, with D possibly being TRBD1 (6 bases). V lost 6 bases, J lost 1 base, and 18 bases lay in between. There are 16 residues in the CDR3. Germline values: CDR1 MNHNY, CDR2 SVGAGI (reference sequence). CDR3 coding DNA: TGTGCCAGCAGCCAACTTCTCAGGGGACAGAACACTGAAGCTTTCTTT. Its translation: CASSQLLRGQNTEAFF.

The V gene is TRBV20-1, the J gene TRBJ2-7; a weak D match, TRBD1 (6 bases). The V gene's germline CDR1 is DFQATT and CDR2 SNEGSKA (reference sequence). This CDR3 has 11 amino acids. V was trimmed by 8 bases and J by 3 bases, leaving 11 bases between them. In DNA, the CDR3 is TGCAGTTTTGAGGGGGACTACGAGCAGTACTTC. Its protein is CSFEGDYEQYF.

The rearrangement joins TRBV4-3 to TRBJ1-2; TRBD1 agrees at 7 bases. This CDR3 is 16 amino acids long. Germline V CDR1 and CDR2: LGHNA, YSLEER. V dropped 1 base and J dropped 4; count of bases not matched to a gene: 9. CDR3 protein: CASSQAVAGGSYGYTF. DNA of the CDR3: TGCGCCAGCAGCCAAGCGGTTGCAGGGGGGTCCTATGGCTACACCTTC.

V is TRBV9 and J is TRBJ2-1; possible D gene TRBD1, 6 bases. This CDR3 region has 14 residues. CDR1 SGDLS and CDR2 YYNGEE come from the germline V gene. Trimming cost V 0 bases and J 9 bases, with 13 bases left between them. The CDR3 nucleotides read TGTGCCAGCAGCGTAGCGGCAGGGGTGGGTGAGCAGTTCTTC. As protein: CASSVAAGVGEQFF.

The J gene is TRBJ1-2, the V gene TRBV28; the match to TRBD1 covers 7 bases. The CDR3 loop spans 12 amino acids. Germline V gene lookup returns CDR1 MDHEN and CDR2 SYDVKM. V trimming: 5 bases; J trimming: 5 bases; junction bases outside the gene matches: 2. The CDR3 is CASSLQGYGYTF. CDR3 in DNA: TGTGCCAGCAGTCTACAGGGGTATGGCTACACCTTC.

This chain connects TRBV2 to TRBJ2-4, with TRBD1 matching 7 bases. Germline V lookup: CDR1 SNHLY, CDR2 FYNNEI. This CDR3 contains 13 residues. The junction had 7 bases not matched to a gene; V was cut back by 1 base and J by 13 bases. The CDR3 DNA is TGTGCCAGCAGTGAAGAGGCCGGGACAGTGCAGTACTTC. Translated, it gives CASSEEAGTVQYF.

The J gene is TRBJ1-4, the V gene TRBV7-6; a possible D gene is TRBD1 (6 bases). Germline CDR1 is SGHVS and CDR2 is FNYEAQ. The CDR3 is 15 residues long. V lost 5 bases and J 3 bases, leaving 13 bases between the germline ends. In DNA, the CDR3 is TGTGCCAGCAGCCCGGGCGCAGGGGCTAATGAAAAACTGTTTTTT. It translates to CASSPGAGANEKLFF.

The V and J genes are TRBV30 and TRBJ2-2; 12 bases match TRBD2. The CDR3 has 16 amino acids. The trim removed 1 base at V and 3 bases at J, leaving 3 bases unmatched. Per the germline V gene, CDR1 is GTSNPN and CDR2 is SVGIG (reference sequence). CDR3 DNA sequence: TGTGCCTGGAGTGACACTAGCGGGAGGTACACCGGGGAGCTGTTTTTT. It translates to CAWSDTSGRYTGELFF. Full variable domain (missing parts from reference TRBV30 and TRBJ2-2): SQTIHQWPATLVQPVGSPLSLECTVEGTSNPNLYWYRQAAGRGLQLLFYSVGIGQISSEVPQNLSASRPQDRQFILSSKKLLLSDSGFYLCAWSDTSGRYTGELFFGEGSRLTVL.

The chain combines TRBV7-2 with TRBJ2-7; 10 bases line up with TRBD2. The germline V gene has CDR1 SGHTA and CDR2 FQGNSA. The CDR3 sequence is 14 residues long. Germline trimming cut 8 bases from V and 3 bases from J; bases unmatched to any gene: 7. The CDR3 region is CASSPAGGIYEQYF. DNA of the CDR3: TGTGCCAGCTCTCCAGCGGGAGGGATCTACGAGCAGTACTTC.

This clone is a singleton in its sample. V gene TRBV5-6 combines with J gene TRBJ2-1; TRBD1 agrees at 9 bases. Losses at the gene ends were 3 bases for V and 6 bases for J; bases not matched to a gene: 10. Germline CDR1 and CDR2: SGHDT and YYEEEE. The CDR3 is 16 residues long. The CDR3 protein is CASSSLPGQGTNEQFF. The CDR3 DNA sequence: TGTGCCAGCAGCTCGCTCCCGGGACAGGGAACCAATGAGCAGTTCTTC.

The rearrangement uses TRBV11-3 and TRBJ2-1; 11 bases map to TRBD2. The J segment lost 3 bases and the V segment lost 5 bases, leaving 15 bases of the junction unmatched. CDR3 size: 19 residues. Germline V gene data show CDR1 as SGHNT and CDR2 as YENEEA. The CDR3: CASSPRPFTSGSHYNEQFF. The CDR3 DNA follows: TGTGCCAGCAGCCCCCGACCATTCACTAGCGGGAGTCACTACAATGAGCAGTTCTTC.

The chain is built from TRBV28 and TRBJ2-1, with TRBD2 matching 8 bases. With 4 bases clipped from V and 3 bases from J, the junction kept 8 bases outside the gene matches. This CDR3 region has 16 residues. Germline CDR1 and CDR2: MDHEN and SYDVKM. The CDR3 loop is CASSWVTSGLYNEQFF. The CDR3 DNA is TGTGCCAGCAGTTGGGTTACTAGCGGACTCTACAATGAGCAGTTCTTC.

This chain uses TRBV6-2 or TRBV6-3 with TRBJ2-7, with 7 bases that match TRBD2. CDR3 size: 14 residues. After removal of 4 bases from V and 5 bases from J, the junction contained 8 bases not matched to a gene. Germline V CDR1 and CDR2: MNHEY, SVGEGT. CDR3 loop: CASSSAGTVHEQYF. The CDR3 nucleotides are TGTGCCAGCAGTTCAGCGGGAACTGTGCACGAGCAGTACTTC.